This T cell receptor beta chain stems from a study of OX40 agonist ivuxolimab in advanced cancers. Study-level points and caveats: Clonal expansion was seen in CD4+ and CD8+ blood T cells by week 6 at 0.1 to 3.0 mg/kg. On average, CD8+ T cells showed a greater number of expanded clones than CD4+. The expanded peripheral T cells' antigen specificity was not determined.

CDR1 and CDR2 (germline): SGDLS, YYNGEE. V was pared by 1 base and J by 2 bases, with 26 bases between. This CDR3 region has 20 residues. Sequencing was performed with immunoSEQ multiplex PCR; in TCRdb, only in-frame clones are kept and a portion is missing. The table shows 50,000 to 65,000 clones, with approximately 89% occurring only once. Turning to this clone: Antigen unknown.

The genes are TRBV9 and TRBJ2-3; D perhaps matches TRBD2 (5 bases). The receptor was isolated from an adult with an advanced solid tumor such as melanoma, head and neck, liver or kidney cancer. The specimen comprised CD4+ or CD8+ T cells sorted from blood, sampled in a trial of the OX40 agonist ivuxolimab. The chain's CDR3 is CASSVTSSSIISKYTDTQYF. As DNA, the CDR3 is TGTGCCAGCAGCGTAACCAGTTCTAGCATCATATCCAAATACACAGATACGCAGTATTTT.